The 26 T cell receptor beta chains given below trace back to one sample, sequenced in a study of blood T cells in healthy people across ages. Primed by a sample-barcoded 5' primer and a J-beta primer mix, a second PCR proceeded for about 6 to 11 cycles. TCRdb reprocessed the 5' RACE reads via MiXCR and lists one record per CDR3 protein. Of roughly 800,000 distinct CDR3 sequences in the sample, about 62% were seen once. Sample: blood. These receptors came from a man aged 25-40 years in good health.

This clonotype showed up just once. This rearrangement joins TRBV6-5 to TRBJ1-4; D uncertain. Germline CDR1 and CDR2: MNHEY and SVGAGI. The germline V and J ends were trimmed by 0 bases and 5 bases, with 7 bases remaining between them. CDR3 length: 14 residues. The CDR3 nucleotides read TGTGCCAGCAGTTACTCGAGGTCCAATGAAAAACTGTTTTTT. It encodes CASSYSRSNEKLFF.

This clonotype was detected only once. One junction end does not reproduce the germline sequence, and a read error may be involved. The chain recombines TRBV18 with TRBJ2-1; tentative D call: TRBD2 (6 bases). The V gene's germline CDR1 is KGHSH and CDR2 LQKENI. This CDR3 has 16 residues. CDR3 in DNA: TGTGCCGGCTCACCTGGCCCGAGACTAGAGGGCAATGAGCAGTTCTTC. It codes for CAGSPGPRLEGNEQFF.

V and J are TRBV15 and TRBJ2-7; 7 bases fit TRBD1. This CDR3 has 14 amino acids. Looked up from germline, CDR1 is LNHNV and CDR2 is YYDKDF (reference sequence). V dropped 3 bases and J dropped 5; count of bases not matched to a gene: 7. The CDR3 is CATSSRQGRNEQYF. The CDR3 DNA follows: TGTGCCACCAGCAGCCGACAGGGTCGGAACGAGCAGTACTTC. The variable domain in full, completed from reference TRBV15 and TRBJ2-7, reads DAMVIQNPRYQVTQFGKPVTLSCSQTLNHNVMYWYQQKSSQAPKLLFHYYDKDFNNEADTPDNFQSRRPNTSFCFLDIRSPGLGDTAMYLCATSSRQGRNEQYFGPGTRLTVT.

At least ten counts were recorded for this clonotype. V usage is TRBV20-1 and J usage is TRBJ2-7; possible D gene TRBD2, 6 bases. V lost 6 bases to trimming and J lost 6 bases, with 18 bases between them. CDR1 is DFQATT and CDR2 is SNEGSKA in the germline V gene (reference sequence). The CDR3 totals 13 residues. The CDR3 region is CSAGALQEGEQYF. Written as DNA, the CDR3 is TGCAGTGCCGGGGCCCTCCAGGAGGGCGAGCAGTACTTC.

The J gene is TRBJ1-1, the V gene TRBV12-5; D is unresolved. The CDR3 has 14 amino acids. Trimming removed 3 bases at V and 0 bases at J, with 8 bases between. Germline V gene lookup returns CDR1 LGHNT and CDR2 FRNRAP. The CDR3 region is CASGFGFMNTEAFF. CDR3 nucleotides: TGTGCTAGTGGTTTCGGGTTCATGAACACTGAAGCTTTCTTT.

This chain links TRBV7-9 with TRBJ2-5; D remains unclear. This CDR3 region has 14 residues. V dropped 5 bases and J dropped 5 bases, with 15 bases sitting between them. CDR1 and CDR2 from the germline V gene are SEHNR and FQNEAQ (reference sequence). CDR3 nucleotide sequence: TGTGCCAGCAGCCCTTACAGACTGGGGGAGACCCAGTACTTC. It translates to CASSPYRLGETQYF.

This sequence joins TRBV7-2 and TRBJ2-1; TRBD2 might be the D (5 bases). Germline assignment: CDR1 SGHTA and CDR2 FQGNSA. The CDR3 is made up of 14 amino acids. V shed 4 bases and J shed 5 bases, with 12 bases lying between them. This CDR3 reads CASSSQTGNNEQFF. CDR3 sequence (DNA): TGTGCCAGCAGCTCCCAGACGGGGAACAATGAGCAGTTCTTC.

V gene TRBV13 combines with J gene TRBJ1-1; D not resolved. The germline CDR1 and CDR2 sequences are PRHDT and FYEKMQ (reference sequence). The CDR3 totals 15 residues. Trimming stripped 0 bases from V and 0 bases from J, with 8 bases between. CDR3 nucleotide sequence: TGTGCCAGCAGCTTAGGAACGGCTTTGAACACTGAAGCTTTCTTT. Its protein is CASSLGTALNTEAFF.

The chain carries TRBV7-9 and TRBJ2-7; D might be TRBD2 (7 bases). V was trimmed by 5 bases and J by 5 bases, leaving 10 bases between them. CDR3 length: 12 amino acids. Germline CDR1 reads SEHNR; CDR2 reads FQNEAQ (reference sequence). The CDR3: CASSEGGDEQYF. The DNA of the CDR3 is TGTGCCAGCAGCGAAGGGGGGGACGAGCAGTACTTC.

The genes are TRBV5-5 and TRBJ2-2, with D possibly TRBD1 on 6 matching bases. Germline values: CDR1 SGHKS, CDR2 YYEKEE (reference sequence). This CDR3 is 14 amino acids long. Trimming left V 5 bases short and J 2 bases short, with 10 bases between. CDR3 nucleotides: TGTGCCAGCAGAAGGGGGACCAACACCGGGGAGCTGTTTTTT. Translation gives CASRRGTNTGELFF.

The chain combines TRBV30 with TRBJ2-5, with unresolved D. With 4 bases removed from V and 4 bases from J, the gap between germline ends came to 16 bases. Germline assignment: CDR1 GTSNPN and CDR2 SVGIG (reference sequence). This CDR3 spans 14 amino acids. The CDR3 loop is CAWNAGIARETQYF. CDR3 coding DNA: TGTGCCTGGAATGCAGGAATAGCAAGAGAGACCCAGTACTTC.

Remarks on this clonotype: A read error is possible here, since a much larger clone lies one base away. The chain carries TRBV7-2 and TRBJ2-3; TRBD1 agrees at 7 bases. The CDR3 consists of 14 residues. Germline CDR1 SGHTA, CDR2 FQGNSA. V was clipped by 4 bases and J by 2 bases; unmatched bases: 3. The DNA for the CDR3 is TGTGCCAGCAGCTCCGGACAGGTCACAGATACGCAGTATTTT. This translates into CASSSGQVTDTQYF.

J is TRBJ2-1 and V is TRBV3-1; no definite D call. The CDR3 consists of 15 residues. The germline gives CDR1 LGHDT, CDR2 YNNKEL (reference sequence). The V end was cut by 5 bases, the J end by 0 bases, with 11 bases between. CDR3 sequence reads: CASSEFAASYNEQFF. CDR3 sequence (DNA): TGTGCCAGCAGCGAATTCGCGGCCTCCTACAATGAGCAGTTCTTC.

This rearrangement joins TRBV4-2 to TRBJ2-5; TRBD2 matches at 8 bases. The J call may be mistaken, given a closer DNA end match to TRBJ2-7. This CDR3 has 15 amino acids. Germline V gene lookup returns CDR1 LGHNA and CDR2 YNFKEQ. The CDR3 region has the DNA TGTGCCAGCAGCCAAGGGGGAGCGGGAGTCCACGAGCAGTACTTC. Protein sequence: CASSQGGAGVHEQYF.

The J gene is TRBJ2-5, the V gene TRBV29-1, with 8 bases fitting TRBD2. This CDR3 is 15 amino acids long. CDR1 and CDR2 from the germline V gene are SQVTM and ANQGSEA. The J segment lost 4 bases and the V segment lost 7 bases, leaving 14 bases of the junction unmatched. Here the CDR3 reads CSAAGTRGGGETQYF. The CDR3 region has the DNA TGCAGCGCCGCCGGGACTAGGGGAGGCGGAGAGACCCAGTACTTC.

In this sample, this clonotype turned up a few times. The chain employs TRBV4-3 and TRBJ2-1; the match to TRBD2 covers 8 bases. V shed 2 bases and J 5 bases; nucleotides not matched to a gene: 14. This CDR3 is 18 amino acids long. Germline CDR1 and CDR2: LGHNA and YSLEER. For the CDR3, the DNA is TGCGCCAGCAGCCAACGCGGGTGGCGGGAGGTAGGGAACAATGAGCAGTTCTTC. It specifies CASSQRGWREVGNNEQFF.

This rearrangement joins TRBV29-1 to TRBJ2-7; 12 nucleotides align to TRBD2. The CDR3 loop spans 13 amino acids. Looked up from germline, CDR1 is SQVTM and CDR2 is ANQGSEA. V trimming: 5 bases; J trimming: 2 bases; junction bases outside the gene matches: 1. The DNA for the CDR3 is TGCAGCGTTCGGACTAGCGGGACCTACGAGCAGTACTTC. This sequence encodes CSVRTSGTYEQYF.

The chain carries TRBV24-1 and TRBJ2-2; D ambiguous. The CDR3 spans 13 residues. Germline values: CDR1 KGHDR, CDR2 SFDVKD. The V end lost 1 base, the J end lost 6 bases, and 5 bases lay between the germline ends. The CDR3 bases are TGTGCCACCAGTGATTTATCGGCCGGGGAGCTGTTTTTT. It codes for CATSDLSAGELFF.

This clonotype has only a few counts. The J gene is TRBJ1-6, the V gene TRBV7-2; 8 bases are a match to TRBD1. Trimming removed 5 bases from V and 8 bases from J; junction bases left unmatched: 8. The CDR3 is made up of 15 amino acids. CDR1 SGHTA and CDR2 FQGNSA come from the germline V gene. In DNA form, the CDR3 reads TGTGCCAGCAGCCCGATGGGACAGGAATATTCACCCCTCCACTTT. This gives the protein CASSPMGQEYSPLHF.

This clonotype was observed a handful of times. V gene TRBV29-1 combines with J gene TRBJ1-2; D remains ambiguous. CDR1 SQVTM and CDR2 ANQGSEA come from the germline V gene. The CDR3 has 14 amino acids. Trimming took off 1 base at V and 1 base at J, with 10 bases between the two ends. This CDR3 reads CSVEGGGYNYGYTF. CDR3 bases: TGCAGCGTTGAAGGAGGAGGCTATAACTATGGCTACACCTTC.

The rearrangement links TRBV6-1 to TRBJ2-4; a possible D gene is TRBD1 (5 bases). Germline V gene data show CDR1 as MNHNS and CDR2 as SASEGT. The CDR3 contains 13 residues. Trimming shortened V by 5 bases and J by 10 bases, and 15 bases separated the two germline ends. CDR3 region: CASSTQGKGIQYF. The CDR3 DNA follows: TGTGCCAGCAGTACCCAGGGAAAAGGTATTCAGTACTTC.

The rearrangement uses TRBV27 and TRBJ2-1, with 8 bases fitting TRBD2. Germline V gives CDR1 MNHEY, CDR2 SMNVEV (reference sequence). CDR3 length equals 15 residues. The V gene end was trimmed by 5 bases and the J gene end by 9 bases; junction bases not matched to a gene: 12. CDR3 bases: TGTGCCAGCAGTGAAATGGTAGCGGGATCGGGTGAGCAGTTCTTC. Amino acid sequence: CASSEMVAGSGEQFF.

The chain is built from TRBV29-1 and TRBJ1-2, with 7 bases matching TRBD1. Trimming took 5 bases from V and 2 from J; bases not matched to a gene: 8. The V gene's germline CDR1 is SQVTM and CDR2 ANQGSEA. CDR3 length equals 14 residues. The CDR3 sequence: CSVLTGTANYGYTF. As DNA, the CDR3 is TGCAGCGTTTTGACCGGGACAGCAAACTATGGCTACACCTTC. The complete variable domain, with remaining parts taken from reference TRBV29-1 and TRBJ1-2, reads SAVISQKPSRDICQRGTSLTIQCQVDSQVTMMFWYRQQPGQSLTLIATANQGSEATYESGFVIDKFPISRPNLTFSTLTVSNMSPEDSSIYLCSVLTGTANYGYTFGSGTRLTVV.

Concerning this clonotype: A junction boundary mismatches the germline segment, possibly from a read error. The genes are TRBV5-1 and TRBJ2-1, with 7 bases lining up with TRBD1. Germline V gives CDR1 SGHRS, CDR2 YFSETQ. The CDR3 loop spans 13 amino acids. For the CDR3, the DNA is TGTGCCAGCAGCTTAGACAGGGTCGGTGAGCAGTTCTTC. It encodes CASSLDRVGEQFF.

This clonotype was observed a handful of times. The chain couples TRBV29-1 to TRBJ1-2; D is unclear. Trimming stripped 5 bases from V and 2 bases from J, with 9 bases between. Germline values: CDR1 SQVTM, CDR2 ANQGSEA. The CDR3 covers 12 residues. CDR3: CSVRTDNYGYTF. The CDR3 DNA follows: TGCAGCGTTAGGACGGACAACTATGGCTACACCTTC. Filled out from reference TRBV29-1 and TRBJ1-2, the complete variable domain reads SAVISQKPSRDICQRGTSLTIQCQVDSQVTMMFWYRQQPGQSLTLIATANQGSEATYESGFVIDKFPISRPNLTFSTLTVSNMSPEDSSIYLCSVRTDNYGYTFGSGTRLTVV.

The chain couples TRBV10-3 to TRBJ2-7; D unclear. Looked up from germline, CDR1 is ENHRY and CDR2 is SYGVKD. This CDR3 has 11 amino acids. With 0 bases removed from V and 5 bases from J, the gap between germline ends came to 2 bases. The CDR3 coding sequence is TGTGCCATCAGTGAGTCGAACGAGCAGTACTTC. Translating gives CAISESNEQYF.